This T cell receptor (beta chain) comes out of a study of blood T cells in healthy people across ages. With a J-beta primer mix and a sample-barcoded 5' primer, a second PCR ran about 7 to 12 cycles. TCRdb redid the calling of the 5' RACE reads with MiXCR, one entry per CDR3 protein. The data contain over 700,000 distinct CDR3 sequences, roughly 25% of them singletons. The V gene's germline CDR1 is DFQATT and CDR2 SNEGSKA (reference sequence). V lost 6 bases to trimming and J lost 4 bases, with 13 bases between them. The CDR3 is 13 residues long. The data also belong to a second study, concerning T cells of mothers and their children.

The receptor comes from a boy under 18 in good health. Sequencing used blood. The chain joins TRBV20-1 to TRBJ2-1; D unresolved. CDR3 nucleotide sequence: TGCAGTGCGGAGCGATCTAATTACAATGAGCAGTTCTTC. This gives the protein CSAERSNYNEQFF.